This T cell receptor beta chain was observed in a study of Graves' ophthalmopathy and Graves' hyperthyroidism. Study in general: Stable hyperthyroid donors showed no ophthalmopathy during 18 months follow-up. Study-wide results and limits: Most thyroid-expanded clonotypes exceeding 0.001 frequency were also found in blood. Classification of ophthalmopathy versus stable hyperthyroidism by a 13-signature model yielded about 90% sensitivity and 65% to 83% specificity.

Physicians reached a diagnosis by relying on clinical symptoms, serum thyroxine, TRAb, thyroid ultrasound and orbital computed tomography. CDR3 length equals 13 residues. Germline V gene sequence: CDR1 SQVTM, CDR2 ANQGSEA. Germline trimming cut 0 bases from V and 4 bases from J; bases unmatched to any gene: 2. The authors amplified TCR beta CDR3 regions from RNA transcripts. Second-round multiplex PCR followed a first-round RT-PCR using HTBI primers. TCRdb reprocessed the multiplex PCR reads via MiXCR and lists one record per CDR3 protein. The sample yields some 1.1 million distinct CDR3 sequences, 35% to 40% seen once. A few counts support this clonotype. Its antigen is currently unknown.

The material sequenced was peripheral blood or thyroid tissue (not recorded which). This clonotype originated in an adult man with Graves' hyperthyroidism. The J gene is TRBJ1-2, the V gene TRBV29-1; 7 positions match TRBD1. In DNA, the CDR3 is TGCAGCGTTGAAGACTGGGACAGCTATGGCTACACCTTC. It translates to CSVEDWDSYGYTF.